Shown below are 17 T cell receptor beta chains from a single sample sequenced in a study of radiotherapy plus CTLA-4 blockade in lung cancer. Clones were sequenced by immunoSEQ multiplex PCR, and TCRdb holds only the in-frame ones, with some missing. The table includes approximately 100,000 clones, about 83% detected once. The sequenced sample was peripheral blood, obtained from a patient treated with radiotherapy plus ipilimumab. The receptors were gathered from a human donor with non-small cell lung cancer that progressed on radiotherapy plus ipilimumab. Some clones in this sample may be carry-over from other donors' samples.

The chain carries TRBV4-2 and TRBJ1-4, with D tentatively TRBD1 (5 bases). Germline CDR1 LGHNA, CDR2 YNFKEQ. Trimming took 0 bases from V and 8 from J, leaving 10 bases between them. This CDR3 region has 14 residues. The CDR3 DNA reads TGTGCCAGCAGCCAAGAAGGGGTCGGGGAAAAACTGTTTTTT. Translation: CASSQEGVGEKLFF.

The gene calls are TRBV2 and TRBJ2-3; the D is unclear. Germline lookup yields CDR1 SNHLY and CDR2 FYNNEI. V dropped 4 bases and J dropped 3 bases, with 5 bases sitting between them. This CDR3 is built from 12 residues. The CDR3 DNA sequence: TGTGCCAGCAGTGTGGAAACAGATACGCAGTATTTT. Protein product: CASSVETDTQYF.

J is TRBJ1-3 and V is TRBV7-2; the D gene is possibly TRBD1 (5 bases). Germline CDR1 and CDR2: SGHTA and FQGNSA. The CDR3 extends over 15 amino acids. The V end lost 5 bases, the J end lost 5 bases, and 16 bases lay between the germline ends. The CDR3 loop reads CASSPGAGSRNTIYF. The CDR3, as DNA: TGTGCCAGCAGCCCTGGGGCGGGCAGTCGAAACACCATATATTTT.

The chain links TRBV6-6 to TRBJ2-7, with D perhaps given as TRBD1 or TRBD2 (5 bases each). This CDR3 spans 15 amino acids. Germline CDR1 and CDR2: MNHNY and SVGAGI (reference sequence). V was pared by 2 bases and J by 1 base, with 12 bases between. The CDR3 DNA reads TGTGCCAGCAGTTACGAGGGGCGCGGGTCCTACGAGCAGTACTTC. Amino acids: CASSYEGRGSYEQYF.

V is TRBV4-3 and J is TRBJ1-5; no clear D. V lost 0 bases, J lost 9 bases, and 15 bases lay in between. CDR1 is LGHNA, CDR2 YSLEER, per germline. The CDR3 has 15 residues. The CDR3, as DNA: TGCGCCAGCAGCCAAGATCGGGGAGGTTTTCGGCCCCAGCATTTT. Residues: CASSQDRGGFRPQHF.

The rearrangement uses TRBV15 and TRBJ1-1; 8 bases align to TRBD1. Germline V lookup: CDR1 LNHNV, CDR2 YYDKDF (reference sequence). The CDR3 has 13 amino acids. The ends lost 3 bases at V and 13 bases at J; junction bases unmatched: 10. This CDR3 is CATSRDRATAGFF. The CDR3 bases are TGTGCCACCAGCAGGGACAGGGCTACTGCGGGTTTCTTT.

This chain joins TRBV7-2 and TRBJ2-2, with D perhaps matching TRBD2 (5 bases). Deletions cut 2 bases from V and 0 bases from J, with 10 bases between. CDR1 and CDR2 from the germline V gene are SGHTA and FQGNSA. The CDR3 is made up of 16 amino acids. The CDR3: CASSLYEGTNTGELFF. CDR3 nucleotide sequence: TGTGCCAGCAGCTTATATGAGGGTACGAACACCGGGGAGCTGTTTTTT.

This chain uses TRBV5-1 with TRBJ1-1; a weak D match, TRBD1 (5 bases). Trimming removed 0 bases at V and 6 bases at J, with 9 bases between. Germline V gives CDR1 SGHRS, CDR2 YFSETQ. The CDR3 covers 13 residues. Here the CDR3 DNA reads TGCGCCAGCAGCTTGGGGTGGGGGGCTGAAGCTTTCTTT. It codes for CASSLGWGAEAFF.

The rearrangement joins TRBV7-6 to TRBJ1-3; 10 nucleotides align to TRBD1. CDR1 SGHVS and CDR2 FNYEAQ come from the germline V gene. Germline trimming cut 5 bases from V and 0 bases from J; bases unmatched to any gene: 13. The CDR3 extends over 19 amino acids. As DNA, the CDR3 is TGTGCCAGCAGCACGATCCGGGACAGGGGCCCGAGCTCTGGAAACACCATATATTTT. Amino acids: CASSTIRDRGPSSGNTIYF.

The CDR3 loop reads CASSRDRITEIYGYTF. CDR3 sequence (DNA): TGTGCCAGCTCACGTGACCGGATTACGGAGATCTATGGCTACACCTTC. This chain connects TRBV18 to TRBJ1-2; no reliable D call. V dropped 4 bases and J dropped 4 bases, with 19 bases sitting between them. Germline V gene sequence: CDR1 KGHSH, CDR2 LQKENI. This CDR3 has 16 residues.

This clone was found once. The chain couples TRBV7-3 to TRBJ2-3; 7 nucleotides agree with TRBD1. The J segment lost 0 bases and the V segment lost 2 bases, leaving 11 bases of the junction unmatched. CDR3 length: 18 amino acids. Germline CDR1 is SGHTA and CDR2 is FQGTGA. The DNA of the CDR3 is TGTGCCAGCAGCTTACAGCCCGACAGGGAGTTAAGCACAGATACGCAGTATTTT. Translated: CASSLQPDRELSTDTQYF.

The V gene is TRBV27, the J gene TRBJ2-7; D remains ambiguous. Germline V gene lookup returns CDR1 MNHEY and CDR2 SMNVEV (reference sequence). The CDR3 totals 9 residues. Trimming stripped 11 bases from V and 4 bases from J, with 6 bases between. CDR3 residues: CAGGYEQYF. In nucleotides, the CDR3 is TGTGCCGGCGGTTACGAGCAGTACTTC.

J is TRBJ1-1 and V is TRBV5-1; D perhaps matches TRBD1 (6 bases). Germline loops: CDR1 SGHRS, CDR2 YFSETQ. V gave up 9 bases and J gave up 3 bases, with 18 bases separating them. The CDR3 loop spans 14 amino acids. CDR3 protein: CATKGGSWDTEAFF. The CDR3 DNA reads TGCGCCACCAAGGGGGGCTCCTGGGACACTGAAGCTTTCTTT. The full variable domain, its missing parts supplied by reference TRBV5-1 and TRBJ1-1, is KAGVTQTPRYLIKTRGQQVTLSCSPISGHRSVSWYQQTPGQGLQFLFEYFSETQRNKGNFPGRFSGRQFSNSRSEMNVSTLELGDSALYLCATKGGSWDTEAFFGQGTRLTVV.

V usage is TRBV27 and J usage is TRBJ2-3; 9 bases agree with TRBD1. V gave up 4 bases and J gave up 4 bases; unmatched junction bases: 12. CDR3 length equals 17 residues. Germline CDR1 MNHEY, CDR2 SMNVEV (reference sequence). CDR3 bases: TGTGCCAGCAGTTATTCCCCCGGGACAGGGATTTCAGATACGCAGTATTTT. It encodes CASSYSPGTGISDTQYF.

J is TRBJ1-1 and V is TRBV29-1; D is possibly TRBD1 (5 bases). The CDR3 totals 14 residues. The V gene's germline CDR1 is SQVTM and CDR2 ANQGSEA. Trimming shortened V by 3 bases and J by 1 base, and 12 bases separated the two germline ends. The CDR3 DNA sequence: TGCAGCGTTGACCGAGGGGCAGGGAACACTGAAGCTTTCTTT. It encodes CSVDRGAGNTEAFF.

A single count supports this clone. V is TRBV5-1 and J is TRBJ1-4, with 7 bases identical to TRBD1. With V trimmed by 0 bases and J by 7 bases, 6 bases remained unmatched. The length of the CDR3 is 15 residues. Looked up from germline, CDR1 is SGHRS and CDR2 is YFSETQ. The CDR3 sequence: CASSLETGLGEKLFF. In DNA form, the CDR3 reads TGCGCCAGCAGCTTGGAGACAGGGCTGGGTGAAAAACTGTTTTTT.

The V and J genes are TRBV6-5 and TRBJ1-1, with 11 bases fitting TRBD1. The CDR3 totals 14 residues. Germline V gene lookup returns CDR1 MNHEY and CDR2 SVGAGI. Losses at the gene ends were 6 bases for V and 6 bases for J; bases not matched to a gene: 6. CDR3 sequence reads: CASRRGQGASEAFF. CDR3 coding DNA: TGTGCCAGCAGACGCGGACAGGGGGCCTCTGAAGCTTTCTTT.